Following are 9 T cell receptor beta chains from one sample sequenced in a study of CD8+ T cells in alopecia areata. RNA was extracted and reverse transcribed into cDNA as the sequencing template. Produced via immunoSEQ multiplex PCR; TCRdb's table is partial and in-frame only. The sample shows around 36,000 clones, around 50% of them seen only once. Sorting of the five patients' CD4+ cells gave CD25+CD127- cells as the output. Sample: CD4+ Tregs sorted from blood. Receptors were obtained from a human donor with alopecia areata.

DNA for the CDR3: TGTGCCAGCAGCGGGAGTGGCTACGAGCAGTACTTC. As protein: CASSGSGYEQYF. The V and J genes are TRBV13 and TRBJ2-7, with a weak D call TRBD2 (5 bases). V dropped 5 bases and J dropped 3 bases, with 8 bases sitting between them. Per germline, CDR1 PRHDT and CDR2 FYEKMQ (reference sequence). The CDR3 length is 12 residues. The full variable domain, in which reference TRBV13 and TRBJ2-7 provide the parts outside the CDR3, is AAGVIQSPRHLIKEKRETATLKCYPIPRHDTVYWYQQGPGQDPQFLISFYEKMQSDKGSIPDRFSAQQFSDYHSELNMSSLELGDSALYFCASSGSGYEQYFGPGTRLTVT.

The chain has TRBV18 and TRBJ2-7; D possibly matches TRBD1 or TRBD2 (5 bases each). Germline loops: CDR1 KGHSH, CDR2 LQKENI. V was pared by 5 bases and J by 1 base, with 21 bases between. The CDR3 has 17 residues. The CDR3 DNA reads TGTGCCAGCTCAGCCACGAAAGGGGACGGAGGATCCTACGAGCAGTACTTC. This translates into CASSATKGDGGSYEQYF.

This clone has a handful of counts. The gene calls are TRBV2 and TRBJ1-4; 10 nucleotides align to TRBD1. Germline V lookup: CDR1 SNHLY, CDR2 FYNNEI. This CDR3 is built from 14 residues. V lost 7 bases, J lost 8 bases, and 7 bases stayed unmatched. DNA for the CDR3: TGTGCCAGCAACCCCCGGGACAGGGGCGAAAAACTGTTTTTT. This translates into CASNPRDRGEKLFF.

This rearrangement joins TRBV5-1 to TRBJ1-2; 7 nucleotides agree with TRBD1. This CDR3 spans 12 amino acids. The germline V gene encodes CDR1 SGHRS and CDR2 YFSETQ. The ends lost 4 bases at V and 11 bases at J; junction bases unmatched: 8. CDR3 coding DNA: TGCGCCAGCAGCCCTCTAGGGACAGCTTACACCTTC. This encodes CASSPLGTAYTF.

V gene TRBV28 combines with J gene TRBJ2-7; 8 bases are shared with TRBD2. The CDR3 has 15 amino acids. Germline V CDR1 and CDR2: MDHEN, SYDVKM. The V segment lost 3 bases and the J segment 1 base; nucleotides outside the gene matches: 5. The CDR3 coding sequence is TGTGCCAGCAGTTTCGCCGGGACTAGGTCCTACGAGCAGTACTTC. This translates into CASSFAGTRSYEQYF.

The CDR3 loop reads CASSAAPQRPQHF. The CDR3 nucleotides are TGTGCCAGCAGTGCCGCTCCGCAGCGGCCCCAGCATTTT. The chain links TRBV28 to TRBJ1-5; D remains unclear. This CDR3 spans 13 amino acids. V lost 5 bases, J lost 9 bases, and 14 bases lay in between. Per germline, CDR1 MDHEN and CDR2 SYDVKM.

CDR3 DNA: TGTGCCAGCAGCTTATCAAGCGGTAGTGAGCAGTTCTTC. This translates into CASSLSSGSEQFF. This chain uses TRBV7-3 with TRBJ2-1; D possibly corresponds to TRBD2 (5 bases). The V end was cut by 2 bases, the J end by 9 bases, with 11 bases between. Germline V gives CDR1 SGHTA, CDR2 FQGTGA. CDR3 length: 13 residues.

This clone is medium-sized in the sample. The chain links TRBV4-2 to TRBJ2-7, with TRBD2 identical over 11 bases. V trimming: 1 base; J trimming: 3 bases; junction bases outside the gene matches: 8. Germline CDR1 reads LGHNA; CDR2 reads YNFKEQ. There are 17 residues in the CDR3. The CDR3 DNA reads TGTGCCAGCAGCCAAGTTGGGACTAGCGGTCTCAACTACGAGCAGTACTTC. Translation gives CASSQVGTSGLNYEQYF.

This clone was counted between two and nine times. The same CDR3 can be traced to other DNA sequences in this sample. The chain combines TRBV18 with TRBJ2-7, with 11 bases lining up with TRBD1. The junction had 7 bases not matched to a gene; V was cut back by 6 bases and J by 3 bases. This CDR3 contains 15 residues. Germline V lookup: CDR1 KGHSH, CDR2 LQKENI. The CDR3 here is CASSPPGQGDYEQYF. DNA of the CDR3: TGTGCCAGCTCTCCGCCGGGACAGGGGGACTACGAGCAGTACTTC.